This T cell receptor beta chain was sequenced during a study of Ad26.COV2.S vaccination and SARS-CoV-2 variants. TCRdb's copy holds only in-frame clones and misses some; the assay was immunoSEQ multiplex PCR. Of about 410,000 clones in the sample, over 75% were seen once. This sample's treatment: 15 to 20 received Ad26.COV2.S at low or high dose, single or two shots; roughly five received placebo; per-sample allocation not given. Collection of the samples took place on day 63 after the first injection of vaccine or placebo. Based in Boston, the donor was an adult of 18-55 years. The length of the CDR3 is 15 residues. The V and J ends lost 5 bases and 0 bases, in that order; junction bases with no gene match: 2. Looked up from germline, CDR1 is LNHDA and CDR2 is SQIVND (reference sequence).

The chain combines TRBV19 with TRBJ2-3; the match to TRBD2 covers 10 bases. The sample consisted of peripheral blood, taken in a trial of Ad26.COV2.S vaccine versus placebo. This TCR derives from a person aged 18-60 years who received the Ad26.COV2.S COVID-19 vaccine or a placebo. The CDR3 loop is CASSSTSGSTDTQYF. CDR3 DNA sequence: TGTGCCAGTAGTTCGACTAGCGGGAGCACAGATACGCAGTATTTT.